This TCR beta chain emerged from a study of blood T cell repertoires in COVID-19. Study information: The United States, Italy and Spain supplied acute and convalescent COVID-19 samples. Nucleic acid was either cDNA or gDNA, and it came from T cells, B-cell-depleted T cells, or PBMCs.

V was clipped by 0 bases and J by 5 bases; unmatched bases: 5. The CDR3 is made up of 14 amino acids. Germline V gene sequence: CDR1 SGDLS, CDR2 YYNGEE. The repertoire was sequenced with immunoSEQ multiplex PCR; TCRdb's copy has only in-frame clones and lacks some. The sample yields about 670,000 clones, more than 80% seen once. This chain connects TRBV9 to TRBJ2-7, with 7 bases identical to TRBD1. Material for sequencing was peripheral blood. The TCR comes from a young woman with acute or convalescent COVID-19. The CDR3 spells CASSVGGGFNEQYF. The CDR3 bases are TGTGCCAGCAGCGTAGGAGGGGGCTTCAACGAGCAGTACTTC.